This T cell receptor (beta chain) is from a study of human T cells and chemical hapten exposure. Study-level points and caveats: Once DPC sensitization occurred, TCRs above 1 in 1000 frequency showed no change.

Unique molecular identifiers were attached to individual cDNA molecules during library preparation. TCRdb redid the calling of the RACE reads with MiXCR, one entry per CDR3 protein. Among some 89,000 distinct CDR3 sequences listed, 25% to 30% were seen once. With respect to this clonotype: The target antigen is unknown.

Specified time point: patch test 3, about 24 weeks after DPC sensitization. The sample's treatment: therapeutic diphenylcyclopropenone sensitization with weekly scalp DPC. Source: whole blood, taken in connection with sensitization to the hapten diphenylcyclopropenone (DPC). The origin of this receptor is a middle-aged man with alopecia areata. Some clones in this sample may be carry-over from other donors' samples.

The CDR3 region is CASSYSGTSGTDEQYF. The CDR3 coding sequence is TGTGCCAGCAGTTACTCCGGGACTAGCGGTACTGACGAGCAGTACTTC. This rearrangement joins TRBV6-5 to TRBJ2-7; 11 bases line up with TRBD2. Germline V gene sequence: CDR1 MNHEY, CDR2 SVGAGI. The CDR3 length is 16 residues. V shed 0 bases, J shed 5 bases, and the junction held 6 bases outside the gene matches.